The clone carrying this T cell receptor (beta chain) has more than one count but fewer than ten. What it recognizes is unknown. A much larger clone is a single base away; this may be a read error. The data were obtained in a study of Graves' ophthalmopathy and Graves' hyperthyroidism. As the template, RNA transcripts were used to amplify TCR beta CDR3 regions. RT-PCR with HTBI primers came first, then second-round multiplex PCR. TCRdb re-called the multiplex PCR reads through MiXCR, storing one row per CDR3 protein. The table has more than 1,000,000 distinct CDR3 sequences, roughly two fifths seen once. The CDR3 extends over 12 amino acids. The V end was cut by 5 bases, the J end by 1 base, with 5 bases between. Germline CDR1 is SNHLY and CDR2 is FYNNEI. General observations from the study: Blood repertoires reportedly contained most expanded thyroid clonotypes above 0.001 frequency.

The sequence came from an adult man with Graves' hyperthyroidism. Material: peripheral blood or thyroid tissue (not recorded which). This rearrangement joins TRBV2 to TRBJ2-5, with no clear D. In DNA form, the CDR3 reads TGTGCCAGCAGTAACGCCCAAGAGACCCAGTACTTC. Its translation: CASSNAQETQYF.